This entry describes one T cell receptor beta chain. Its antigen is not known. When replicate PCRs were run on sorted subsets, they used 200 to 250 ng DNA, about 30,000 T cell genomes. Some clones are missing from TCRdb's copy, which holds only in-frame ones; the method was immunoSEQ multiplex PCR. In the table there are over 2 million clones, 92% of which are singletons. The data stem from a study of shared clonotypes between healthy human individuals. About the study: Aged between 18 and 49, the donors were a couple of women and three men. CD4 naive and memory got three plates each, CD8 naive two, CD8 memory one.

Trimming shortened V by 3 bases and J by 9 bases, and 20 bases separated the two germline ends. Germline CDR1 and CDR2: SNHLY and FYNNEI. The CDR3 runs 15 residues. Study-level findings and limits: Owing to a small donor count, the genetic and exposure-history diversity represented was limited.

The rearrangement uses TRBV2 and TRBJ2-5; D perhaps matches TRBD2 (5 bases). The source of this sequence is a man younger than 30 in good health. Some clones in this sample may be carry-over from other donors' samples. Sequencing was carried out using naive CD4+ T cells from PBMCs. The subset: CD45RA+ positively selected. CDR3 sequence: CASSDADPGYSPQYF. The CDR3 DNA follows: TGTGCCAGCAGTGACGCGGACCCGGGGTACAGTCCCCAGTACTTC.